This T cell receptor beta chain was recorded in a study of beta chain features in type 1 diabetes. Germline V gives CDR1 SGDLS, CDR2 YYNGEE. Trimming cost V 1 base and J 1 base, with 10 bases left between them. The CDR3 loop spans 15 amino acids. Regarding the study as a whole: Insertions were fewer and deletions more numerous at VDJ junctions in type 1 diabetes patients.

In the case of this clone: Its antigen is as yet unknown.

As every portion of the isolated RNA was reverse transcribed, the sequencing read expressed TCRB transcripts. Sequenced by immunoSEQ multiplex PCR; TCRdb stores in-frame clones only, minus some. The table shows fewer than 250,000 clones, with around 65% occurring only once. This clonotype originated in a man younger than 45 in good health. The chain couples TRBV9 to TRBJ2-3; perhaps TRBD2 as D (6 bases). Sample: naive CD4+ T cells from blood. Written as DNA, the CDR3 is TGTGCCAGCAGCGTAACTAGCCCTGGCACAGATACGCAGTATTTT. It encodes CASSVTSPGTDTQYF.